This TCR beta chain was found in a study of regulatory T cells in long-lasting Graves disease. The CDR3 consists of 16 residues. Trimming removed 1 base from V and 3 bases from J; junction bases left unmatched: 7. Both iRepertoire HTBI primers and Arm-PCR of CDR3 regions were used to build the TCR beta libraries. TCRdb itself ran the multiplex PCR reads through MiXCR, one entry per CDR3 protein. The sample includes hundreds of thousands of distinct CDR3 sequences, roughly 20% of them seen just once. Time point described: persistent/refractory GD, antithyroid drugs over 5 years with positive TRAb. PBMC RNA served as the TCR library source.

The source was peripheral blood mononuclear cells (PBMCs), collected when the disease was refractory, from a patient treated with antithyroid drugs. The chain joins TRBV12-3 or TRBV12-4 to TRBJ2-5, with 8 bases fitting TRBD1. This receptor was identified in a female donor with Graves disease. CDR3 bases: TGTGCCAGCAGTTTAGGGACAGGGTTCCCCAAAGAGACCCAGTACTTC. It specifies CASSLGTGFPKETQYF.